This TCR beta chain was recovered during a study of T cells in Graves' hyperthyroidism and ophthalmopathy. The CDR3 regions of TCR beta were amplified from RNA transcripts. RT-PCR in the first round (using the HTBI primer set) targeted the TCR CDR3. TCRdb fed the multiplex PCR reads into MiXCR, producing one record per CDR3 protein. Among 750,000 to 950,000 distinct CDR3 sequences, 35% to 40% were seen once, and the ten largest hold 8% to 9%. V lost 10 bases and J lost 3; bases outside the gene matches: 17. CDR1 and CDR2 (germline): KGHDR, SFDVKD. This CDR3 region has 17 residues. This clonotype occurred many times.

The chain carries TRBV24-1 and TRBJ1-1; 9 bases line up with TRBD1. This sequence originates from a man aged 18 to 29 with Graves' hyperthyroidism. Sequences were obtained from blood. The CDR3 DNA reads TGTGCCACTCCTCCAATCGGGACAGGGCACGGTTACACTGAAGCTTTCTTT. Translated: CATPPIGTGHGYTEAFF.